This T cell receptor beta chain was recovered during a study of cytomegalovirus exposure and HLA in healthy donors. Regarding the study as a whole: Overall, around 160 TCR beta chains were annotated as cytomegalovirus-associated.

PCR used 60 Vbeta primers and 13 Jbeta primers. Profiled with immunoSEQ multiplex PCR; TCRdb holds only in-frame clones, not every one. The table includes some 150,000 clones, over 65% detected once. CDR3 size: 14 residues. Trimming cost V 4 bases and J 1 base; bases outside gene matches: 2. CDR1 is SGHRS and CDR2 is YFSETQ in the germline V gene. Comment on this clone: What it binds is unknown.

The sample was PBMCs. V and J are TRBV5-1 and TRBJ2-1, with 7 bases fitting TRBD1. The receptor was derived from a female donor in good health and CMV-seropositive. The chain's CDR3 is CASSDRASYNEQFF. The CDR3 DNA reads as TGCGCCAGCAGCGACAGGGCTTCCTACAATGAGCAGTTCTTC. The full variable domain, its missing parts supplied by reference TRBV5-1 and TRBJ2-1, is KAGVTQTPRYLIKTRGQQVTLSCSPISGHRSVSWYQQTPGQGLQFLFEYFSETQRNKGNFPGRFSGRQFSNSRSEMNVSTLELGDSALYLCASSDRASYNEQFFGPGTRLTVL.